Listed here are 24 T cell receptor beta chains from one sample, sequenced in a study of blood T cell repertoires in COVID-19. Only in-frame clones appear in the TCRdb table, and some are missing; sequencing was by immunoSEQ multiplex PCR. The sample contains 90,000 to 150,000 clones, approximately 87% of which appear only once. The specimen was peripheral blood. Receptors were obtained from a woman between 45 and 65 years old with acute or convalescent COVID-19.

V gene TRBV7-3 combines with J gene TRBJ2-3; TRBD2 aligns across 14 bases. V was clipped by 5 bases and J by 0 bases; unmatched bases: 4. CDR1 is SGHTA, CDR2 FQGTGA, per germline. This CDR3 is 17 amino acids long. The CDR3 nucleotides are TGTGCCAGCAGCCCGGGACTAGCGGGGGCTAGCACAGATACGCAGTATTTT. It codes for CASSPGLAGASTDTQYF.

V gene TRBV3-1 (or the pseudogene TRBV3-2) combines with J gene TRBJ2-5; the D is unclear. CDR3 length equals 13 residues. CDR1 is LGHDT, CDR2 YNNKEL, per germline (reference sequence). With 4 bases removed from V and 0 bases from J, the gap between germline ends came to 6 bases. Here the CDR3 DNA reads TGTGCCAGCAGCCCCTCGTACCAAGAGACCCAGTACTTC. It is translated as CASSPSYQETQYF.

This chain uses TRBV7-2 with TRBJ2-7; tentatively, D is TRBD1 (6 bases). CDR3 length: 14 residues. CDR1 is SGHTA, CDR2 FQGNSA, per germline. V was pared by 0 bases and J by 1 base, with 7 bases between. The DNA of the CDR3 is TGTGCCAGCAGCTTAGCGAGGGGGTCCTACGAGCAGTACTTC. Translation: CASSLARGSYEQYF.

V and J are TRBV5-8 and TRBJ1-1; TRBD1 aligns across 9 bases. V lost 2 bases, J lost 0 bases, and 5 bases stayed unmatched. CDR1 SGHTS and CDR2 YDEGEE come from the germline V gene. This CDR3 has 16 residues. CDR3 region: CASSFGTGNLNTEAFF. CDR3 DNA: TGTGCCAGCAGCTTTGGGACAGGGAACCTGAACACTGAAGCTTTCTTT.

The chain couples TRBV30 to TRBJ1-2, with 9 positions matching TRBD1. Trimming took 4 bases from V and 4 from J; bases not matched to a gene: 7. Germline CDR1 reads GTSNPN; CDR2 reads SVGIG (reference sequence). The CDR3 covers 14 residues. Here the CDR3 DNA reads TGTGCCTGGATTTGGACAGGGGTGACCTATGGCTACACCTTC. This encodes CAWIWTGVTYGYTF.

This clone has only one observation. The chain is built from TRBV5-1 and TRBJ2-5, with 9 bases aligning to TRBD1. Per germline, CDR1 SGHRS and CDR2 YFSETQ. The CDR3 is made up of 15 amino acids. The V gene end was trimmed by 4 bases and the J gene end by 1 base; junction bases not matched to a gene: 5. The CDR3 nucleotides are TGCGCCAGCAGCAGGGGACAGGGATTCCAAGAGACCCAGTACTTC. Translation gives CASSRGQGFQETQYF.

The rearrangement joins TRBV27 to TRBJ1-2; TRBD1 aligns across 7 bases. The germline CDR1 and CDR2 sequences are MNHEY and SMNVEV (reference sequence). The CDR3 is made up of 13 amino acids. The V and J ends lost 5 bases and 4 bases, in that order; junction bases with no gene match: 4. The CDR3 is CASSLGDSYGYTF. The CDR3 bases are TGTGCCAGCAGTCTGGGGGACAGCTATGGCTACACCTTC.

The gene calls are TRBV2 and TRBJ1-5; D perhaps matches TRBD1 (5 bases). This CDR3 region has 14 residues. The germline V gene has CDR1 SNHLY and CDR2 FYNNEI. V lost 0 bases, J lost 5 bases, and 8 bases lay in between. The CDR3 coding sequence is TGTGCCAGCAGTGAAGCCAGGGTTCATCAGCCCCAGCATTTT. It codes for CASSEARVHQPQHF.

This chain links TRBV10-2 with TRBJ2-3, with D perhaps matching TRBD2 (5 bases). Between the trimmed V and J ends, which lost 8 bases and 4 bases, there was a span of 16 bases. This CDR3 comprises 14 residues. Germline V gene sequence: CDR1 WSHSY, CDR2 SAAADI. CDR3 residues: CASLDSRASDTQYF. CDR3 nucleotide sequence: TGCGCCAGCCTTGACTCGCGGGCATCAGATACGCAGTATTTT.

Only a few counts were recorded for this clone. The sample carries other DNA sequences with the same CDR3. This rearrangement joins TRBV7-9 to TRBJ1-2; D perhaps matches TRBD1 (5 bases). The V and J ends lost 2 bases and 6 bases respectively, with 13 bases between them. Germline loops: CDR1 SEHNR, CDR2 FQNEAQ (reference sequence). The CDR3 contains 14 residues. The CDR3: CASSLQGPLDGYTF. Written as DNA, the CDR3 is TGTGCCAGCAGCTTACAGGGCCCCCTGGATGGCTACACCTTC.

This clone was observed once. The chain couples TRBV19 to TRBJ1-6; D is undetermined. Trimming pared 7 bases from V and 4 bases from J, leaving 11 bases between. CDR1 LNHDA and CDR2 SQIVND come from the germline V gene (reference sequence). This CDR3 contains 14 residues. The CDR3 sequence: CASTSLTYNSPLHF. The CDR3 DNA sequence: TGTGCCAGTACTTCTCTGACTTATAATTCACCCCTCCACTTT.

This chain joins TRBV5-6 and TRBJ1-2; 9 positions match TRBD1. The CDR3 length is 16 residues. In germline, CDR1 is SGHDT, CDR2 YYEEEE. The junction had 13 bases not matched to a gene; V was cut back by 6 bases and J by 4 bases. The DNA of the CDR3 is TGTGCCAGCACCCACACCGGGACAGGGCCCTCCTATGGCTACACCTTC. It translates to CASTHTGTGPSYGYTF.

CDR3 residues: CASRKDFSYEQYF. For the CDR3, the DNA is TGTGCCAGCAGAAAGGACTTCTCCTACGAGCAGTACTTC. This chain uses TRBV7-2 with TRBJ2-7; D is perhaps TRBD2 (5 bases). CDR1 is SGHTA and CDR2 is FQGNSA in the germline V gene. The CDR3 spans 13 residues. Trimming took 6 bases from V and 0 from J, leaving 9 bases between them.

The J gene is TRBJ2-3, the V gene TRBV7-3; TRBD1 matches 8 bases. The CDR3 length is 15 residues. V shed 0 bases and J 4 bases; nucleotides not matched to a gene: 3. Germline CDR1 SGHTA, CDR2 FQGTGA. CDR3 coding DNA: TGTGCCAGCAGCTTAACGACAGGGGTGGCAGATACGCAGTATTTT. Translated: CASSLTTGVADTQYF.

V gene TRBV13 combines with J gene TRBJ2-5; TRBD2 agrees at 15 bases. The germline gives CDR1 PRHDT, CDR2 FYEKMQ (reference sequence). The CDR3 covers 18 residues. Unmatched junction bases numbered 6, after V lost 2 bases and J lost 2 bases. The CDR3 DNA is TGTGCCAGCAGCTTATCGGGACTAGCGGGGGGTTTACAAGAGACCCAGTACTTC. Translated: CASSLSGLAGGLQETQYF. The full variable domain, in which reference TRBV13 and TRBJ2-5 provide the parts outside the CDR3, is AAGVIQSPRHLIKEKRETATLKCYPIPRHDTVYWYQQGPGQDPQFLISFYEKMQSDKGSIPDRFSAQQFSDYHSELNMSSLELGDSALYFCASSLSGLAGGLQETQYFGPGTRLLVL.

In this sample, this clone turned up a few times. The chain uses TRBV19 and TRBJ1-2, with 8 positions matching TRBD1. Germline V lookup: CDR1 LNHDA, CDR2 SQIVND (reference sequence). The CDR3 runs to 13 residues. V dropped 6 bases and J dropped 4; count of bases not matched to a gene: 4. CDR3 loop: CASRPGQGYGYTF. CDR3 DNA: TGTGCCAGTAGGCCCGGACAGGGCTATGGCTACACCTTC.

J is TRBJ2-1 and V is TRBV29-1; 7 nucleotides line up with TRBD1. The J segment lost 2 bases and the V segment lost 4 bases, leaving 2 bases of the junction unmatched. CDR3 length equals 13 residues. In germline, CDR1 is SQVTM, CDR2 ANQGSEA. The CDR3 nucleotides are TGCAGCGTTGGACAGGGAACCTACAATGAGCAGTTCTTC. Protein: CSVGQGTYNEQFF.

The chain recombines TRBV5-5 with TRBJ2-1, with a tentative D call TRBD1 (6 bases). Germline V gives CDR1 SGHKS, CDR2 YYEKEE (reference sequence). Trimming took off 0 bases at V and 1 base at J, with 8 bases between the two ends. The CDR3 is 15 amino acids. The CDR3 nucleotides read TGTGCCAGCAGCTTGGAGGACAGATCCTACAATGAGCAGTTCTTC. It is translated as CASSLEDRSYNEQFF. The full variable domain, in which reference TRBV5-5 and TRBJ2-1 provide the parts outside the CDR3, is DAGVTQSPTHLIKTRGQQVTLRCSPISGHKSVSWYQQVLGQGPQFIFQYYEKEERGRGNFPDRFSARQFPNYSSELNVNALLLGDSALYLCASSLEDRSYNEQFFGPGTRLTVL.

This clone was observed a handful of times. The chain has TRBV9 and TRBJ2-2; perhaps TRBD1 as D (5 bases). Germline V gene data show CDR1 as SGDLS and CDR2 as YYNGEE. V was clipped by 10 bases and J by 1 base, with 11 bases between them. CDR3 length equals 13 residues. This CDR3 is CAGQDGNTGELFF. DNA for the CDR3: TGTGCCGGACAAGACGGGAACACCGGGGAGCTGTTTTTT.

The CDR3 sequence is CASSPQETQYF. DNA of the CDR3: TGTGCCAGCAGTCCTCAAGAGACCCAGTACTTC. V gene TRBV25-1 combines with J gene TRBJ2-5; D is unclear. CDR3 length: 11 residues. The V end lost 5 bases, the J end lost 2 bases, and 3 bases lay between the germline ends. Germline V CDR1 and CDR2: MGHDK, SYGVNS. Using reference TRBV25-1 and TRBJ2-5 for the parts outside the CDR3, the full variable domain is EADIYQTPRYLVIGTGKKITLECSQTMGHDKMYWYQQDPGMELHLIHYSYGVNSTEKGDLSSESTVSRIRTEHFPLTLESARPSHTSQYLCASSPQETQYFGPGTRLLVL.

The chain carries TRBV11-2 and TRBJ1-2, with D possibly being TRBD1 (5 bases). The germline CDR1 and CDR2 sequences are SGHAT and FQNNGV. This CDR3 has 14 amino acids. Trimming removed 6 bases from V and 0 bases from J, with 11 bases in between. CDR3 nucleotide sequence: TGTGCCAGCAGTTATGGGGGGGCTAACTATGGCTACACCTTC. As protein: CASSYGGANYGYTF.

The gene calls are TRBV27 and TRBJ1-1; 10 bases agree with TRBD1. The CDR3 runs to 16 residues. Trimming at V came to 3 bases and at J to 4 bases, leaving 8 bases not matched to a gene. The germline gives CDR1 MNHEY, CDR2 SMNVEV (reference sequence). The CDR3 here is CASSFRQGARGTEAFF. CDR3 in DNA: TGTGCCAGCAGTTTTCGACAGGGGGCGCGAGGCACTGAAGCTTTCTTT.

The chain combines TRBV5-4 with TRBJ2-1; 9 bases are a match to TRBD1. Germline values: CDR1 SGHNT, CDR2 YYREEE (reference sequence). V trimming: 4 bases; J trimming: 1 base; junction bases outside the gene matches: 3. The CDR3 is 15 amino acids. CDR3 sequence reads: CASSPGQGSYNEQFF. In DNA form, the CDR3 reads TGTGCCAGCAGCCCAGGACAGGGGTCCTACAATGAGCAGTTCTTC.

J is TRBJ2-3 and V is TRBV4-3, with D tentatively TRBD2 (6 bases). Germline CDR1 LGHNA, CDR2 YSLEER. The CDR3 is made up of 16 amino acids. V gave up 0 bases and J gave up 2 bases, with 12 bases separating them. The CDR3 DNA sequence: TGCGCCAGCAGCCAAGATGGAGGGCTACACACAGATACGCAGTATTTT. This translates into CASSQDGGLHTDTQYF.